This T cell receptor (beta chain) was obtained from a study of T cell responses to AZD1222 COVID-19 vaccine. General observations from the study: Among vaccine-associated CD4 TCRs, coverage spanned spike, with dominance at 160-218 and 743-854. Seropositive at baseline were only a handful of AZD1222 recipients. The study found Spike-specific TCR breadth and depth rose after two AZD1222 doses. In a largely white British group with more females than males, clonal diversity was possibly underestimated.

V was clipped by 4 bases and J by 3 bases, with 11 bases between them. Germline V gene lookup returns CDR1 MRHNA and CDR2 SNTAGT. The CDR3 totals 14 residues. This table comes from immunoSEQ multiplex PCR, and its TCRdb copy is limited to in-frame clones, with some not included. The data contain 80,000 or so clones, about 90% of them seen just once; the ten biggest clones take up around 6%. About this clone: The antigen remains unidentified.

The receptor comes from an adult in good health. Source: peripheral blood, taken on day 0 of AZD1222 vaccination. This sequence joins TRBV6-4 and TRBJ2-3, with D hard to call. The CDR3 bases are TGTGCCAGCAGTGCCGACAAACCGACAGATACGCAGTATTTT. It yields the protein CASSADKPTDTQYF.